This T cell receptor beta chain was documented in a study of blood T cell repertoires in COVID-19. Study in general: Sites in the United States, Italy and Spain provided acute and convalescent COVID-19 samples.

Authors' methods: Amplification of reference gene primers was used by the study to estimate nucleated cell counts. Method: immunoSEQ multiplex PCR; TCRdb's copy keeps in-frame clones and lacks some. The V and J calls and clone size were taken over from that table, and D and trimming were inferred from the DNA. The profile shows about 410,000 clones, about nine tenths of them singletons. This CDR3 has 15 amino acids. Per the germline V gene, CDR1 is MNHEY and CDR2 is SVGAGI. V dropped 7 bases and J dropped 2 bases, with 15 bases sitting between them. The rearrangement uses TRBV6-5 and TRBJ1-5; tentative D call: TRBD1 (5 bases). Sequenced sample: peripheral blood. The sequence was collected from a woman between 25 and 40 years old with active or convalescent COVID-19. In nucleotides, the CDR3 is TGTGCCAGCAAGGAGGGCAGGGCTGGCAATCAGCCCCAGCATTTT. It specifies CASKEGRAGNQPQHF.